This entry is about one TCR beta chain. The data belong to a study of T cells in narcolepsy. The table came from immunoSEQ multiplex PCR; TCRdb's copy has only in-frame clones and leaves some out. The sample has tens of thousands of clones; approximately 90% are singletons. Germline CDR1 and CDR2: SGHTA and FQGNSA. The germline V and J ends were trimmed by 2 bases and 4 bases, with 11 bases remaining between them. The CDR3 sequence is 14 residues long. Sample: CD45RA- memory CD4+ T cells from PBMCs. This chain joins TRBV7-2 and TRBJ1-2; unclear D gene. This TCR came from a human donor with narcolepsy. CDR3 sequence (DNA): TGTGCCAGCAGCTTATTGGAAGGACGCTATGGCTACACCTTC. Amino acids: CASSLLEGRYGYTF.